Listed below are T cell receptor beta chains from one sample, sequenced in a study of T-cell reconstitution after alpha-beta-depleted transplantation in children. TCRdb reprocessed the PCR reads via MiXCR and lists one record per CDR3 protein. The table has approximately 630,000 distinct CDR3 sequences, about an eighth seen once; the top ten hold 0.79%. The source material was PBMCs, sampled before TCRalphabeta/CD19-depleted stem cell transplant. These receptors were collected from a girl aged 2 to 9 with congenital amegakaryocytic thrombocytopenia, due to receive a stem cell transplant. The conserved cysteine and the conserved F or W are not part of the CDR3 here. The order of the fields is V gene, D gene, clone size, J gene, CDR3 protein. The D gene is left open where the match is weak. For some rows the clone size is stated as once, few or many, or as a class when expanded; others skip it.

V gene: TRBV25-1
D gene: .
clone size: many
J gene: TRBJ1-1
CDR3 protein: ASRSEGITEAF

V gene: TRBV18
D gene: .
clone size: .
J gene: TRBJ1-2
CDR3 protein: ASSLVRTPLDGYT

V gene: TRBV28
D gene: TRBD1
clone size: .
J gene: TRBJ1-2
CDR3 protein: ASSPIQGTDYGYT

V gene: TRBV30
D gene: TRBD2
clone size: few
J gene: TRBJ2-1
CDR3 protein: AADRGLAWDEQF

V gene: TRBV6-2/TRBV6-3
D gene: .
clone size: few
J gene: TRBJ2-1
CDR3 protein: ASQDGVYNEQF

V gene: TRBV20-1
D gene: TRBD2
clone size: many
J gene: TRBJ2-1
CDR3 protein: SASHRDPGGYNEQF

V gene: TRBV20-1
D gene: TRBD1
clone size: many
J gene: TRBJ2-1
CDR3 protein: SATRQGTNEQF

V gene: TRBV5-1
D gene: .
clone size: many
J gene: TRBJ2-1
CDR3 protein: ASAREGAWDEQF

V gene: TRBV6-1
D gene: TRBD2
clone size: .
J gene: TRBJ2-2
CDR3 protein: AGTGTTNTGELF

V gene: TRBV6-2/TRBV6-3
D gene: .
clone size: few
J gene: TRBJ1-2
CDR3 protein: ASSYNNYGYT

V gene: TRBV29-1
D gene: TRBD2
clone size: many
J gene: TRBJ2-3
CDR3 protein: SVGLGTSGTDTQY

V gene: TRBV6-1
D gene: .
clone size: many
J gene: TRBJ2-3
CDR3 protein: ASRPGPLIDTQY

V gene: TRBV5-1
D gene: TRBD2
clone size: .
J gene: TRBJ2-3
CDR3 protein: ASSQLTSGTSGSGTQY

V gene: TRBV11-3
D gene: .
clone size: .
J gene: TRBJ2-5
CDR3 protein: ASSLDPGAETQY

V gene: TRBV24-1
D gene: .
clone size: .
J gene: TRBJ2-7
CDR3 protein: ATKIQLEKEVRAEGEQY

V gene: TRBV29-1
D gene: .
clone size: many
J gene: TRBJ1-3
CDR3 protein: SVEDTGNTIY

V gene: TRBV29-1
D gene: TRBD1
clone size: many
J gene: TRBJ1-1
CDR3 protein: SVETGTGAYGEAF

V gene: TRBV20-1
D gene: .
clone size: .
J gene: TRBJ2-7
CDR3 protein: SARAGNQDEQY